The T cell receptor (beta chain) under discussion was sequenced for a study of T-cell reconstitution after alpha-beta-depleted transplantation in children (dated by TCRdb to the mid-2010s). Context from the whole study: The study quantitatively tracked T-cell immune reconstitution after TCRalphabeta/CD19-depleted allogeneic hematopoietic cell transplantation in children using TCR repertoire profiling.

In this sample, this clonotype turned up many times. The antigen it binds to is not known. It has no much larger one-base neighbor in the sample; base qualities were not kept. The CDR3 has 15 amino acids, counting the end cysteine and phenylalanine. The sequence is cut down to CDR3 DNA, 45 bases in frame from base 1. V is cut by 3 bases and J by 0 bases, and the space between the germline ends is 11 bases. The germline V gene (reference sequence) provides CDR1 LGHDT and CDR2 YNNKEL. The library relied on PCR. Sequencing took place on an Illumina HiSeq 2500. TCR library preparation used molecular barcoding, with unique molecular identifiers applied to normalize quantification of the TCRbeta repertoire. TCRdb's own reprocessing of the public reads used fastp at Q25 and MiXCR and kept productive beta chains. Each CDR3 protein gets just one entry, which takes the most common genes and DNA from the rows behind it. This sample lists 150,000 to 200,000 distinct CDR3 sequences; approximately 15% were detected once. The ten top clones hold less than 15% of the sample.

The chain is assembled from TRBV3-1 and TRBJ2-5; no D gene is confidently identified. The sample consisted of PBMCs from the stem cell graft donor, taken from the stem cell graft. The TCR comes from a human donor who donated a stem cell graft to a child with acute lymphoblastic leukemia. The DNA sequence is as follows: TGTGCCAGCAGCCATCACTCCCGTAACCAAGAGACCCAGTACTTC. It translates to CASSHHSRNQETQYF.